This TCR beta chain derives from a study of early T cells in non-severe SARS-CoV-2 infection. For the study at large: Chains were not paired, and sequencing was done on bulk RNA from unsorted whole blood.

V lost 3 bases to trimming and J lost 3 bases; unmatched junction nucleotides: 12. CDR1 and CDR2 (germline): MDHEN, SYDVKM. The CDR3 is 17 residues long. The TCR library protocol attached unique molecular identifiers to the individual cDNA molecules. TCRdb itself ran the 5' RACE reads through MiXCR, one entry per CDR3 protein. Found here are 40,000 to 60,000 distinct CDR3 sequences, about 10% of them singletons; the top ten hold 9.1%. This receptor was identified in an adult who was a healthcare worker with PCR-confirmed SARS-CoV-2 infection or an uninfected control (not recorded which). This chain uses TRBV28 with TRBJ1-1; 8 nucleotides line up with TRBD1. The sequencing sample was made of whole blood. The CDR3 DNA follows: TGTGCCAGCAGTTTGGGGGGACAGGCTCAGGCGGACACTGAAGCTTTCTTT. Protein product: CASSLGGQAQADTEAFF.